This T cell receptor beta chain was found in a study of control samples from healthy donors and cancer patients. This clone has a handful of counts. Using immunoSEQ multiplex PCR, the repertoire was profiled, and TCRdb retains in-frame clones only, with some absent. The data hold some 120,000 clones, with around 90% observed a single time. Germline assignment: CDR1 SNHLY and CDR2 FYNNEI. This CDR3 has 14 amino acids. The V end lost 4 bases, the J end lost 5 bases, and 15 bases lay between the germline ends. The chain is built from TRBV2 and TRBJ2-7, with D possibly matching TRBD2 (5 bases). The sequencing input was blood. The TCR comes from a woman between 65 and 79 years old in good health. CDR3 region: CASSGRRRGNEQYF. CDR3 nucleotide sequence: TGTGCCAGCAGTGGAAGGCGCCGAGGGAACGAGCAGTACTTC. The whole variable domain, remainder taken from reference TRBV2 and TRBJ2-7, is EPEVTQTPSHQVTQMGQEVILRCVPISNHLYFYWYRQILGQKVEFLVSFYNNEISEKSEIFDDQFSVERPDGSNFTLKIRSTKLEDSAMYFCASSGRRRGNEQYFGPGTRLTVT.